Shown below are 30 T cell receptor beta chains from a single sample sequenced in a study of T cells of healthy individuals listed by TCRdb under 2018. The library came from 5' RACE. TCRdb names Illumina MiSeq as the instrument used. Through fastp at Q25 and MiXCR, TCRdb rebuilt clones from the public reads, retaining in-frame beta chains. For every CDR3 protein sequence, its rows merge into one entry that carries the most common genes and DNA. The sample table holds more than 60,000 distinct CDR3 sequences, of which about 17% were seen once. The ten most abundant clones make up around 4.5% of the sample. The receptor set was obtained from a human donor in good health.

The chain uses TRBV12-3 or TRBV12-4 and TRBJ2-1; the D is unclear. V lost 1 base and J 7 bases, leaving 8 bases between the germline ends. There are 13 residues in the CDR3. The CDR3 here is CASSLDSLNEQFF. DNA of the CDR3: TGTGCCAGCAGTTTAGATTCCTTAAATGAGCAGTTCTTC.

In this sample, this clonotype turned up many times. The junction differs from germline at one of its ends, possibly a read error. The rearrangement links TRBV5-6 to TRBJ1-1; 8 nucleotides align to TRBD1. The CDR3 contains 13 residues. The V gene's germline CDR1 is SGHDT and CDR2 YYEEEE. This CDR3 is CASSQGTGESFGF. The CDR3 nucleotides are TGTGCCAGCAGCCAGGGGACAGGAGAAAGCTTCGGCTTT.

This clonotype has more than one count but fewer than ten. The chain recombines TRBV2 with TRBJ2-2, with 7 bases aligning to TRBD1. CDR3 length: 15 residues. The V gene's germline CDR1 is SNHLY and CDR2 FYNNEI. The V and J ends lost 8 bases and 3 bases, in that order; junction bases with no gene match: 9. CDR3 sequence: CASCKQGLDTGELFF. The CDR3 DNA sequence: TGTGCCAGCTGTAAACAGGGGCTAGACACCGGGGAGCTGTTTTTT.

This clonotype was counted at least ten times. The V and J genes are TRBV27 and TRBJ1-5, with a tentative D call TRBD1 (5 bases). Germline assignment: CDR1 MNHEY and CDR2 SMNVEV (reference sequence). The CDR3 has 14 residues. V gave up 2 bases and J gave up 4 bases, with 9 bases separating them. The DNA of the CDR3 is TGTGCCAGCAGTTTAAGGGGTTCTAATCAGCCCCAGCATTTT. Its protein is CASSLRGSNQPQHF.

The sample holds many counts of this clonotype. The chain employs TRBV6-2 or TRBV6-3 and TRBJ2-3; 7 bases match TRBD1. V dropped 5 bases and J dropped 2; count of bases not matched to a gene: 13. Germline loops: CDR1 MNHEY, CDR2 SVGEGT. This CDR3 is built from 17 residues. The CDR3 DNA is TGTGCCAGCAGTCGGATACGGACAGGTCGGACCACAGATACGCAGTATTTT. Residues: CASSRIRTGRTTDTQYF.

The chain recombines TRBV5-4 with TRBJ2-2, with 10 nucleotides matching TRBD1. Germline CDR1 reads SGHNT; CDR2 reads YYREEE (reference sequence). CDR3 size: 16 residues. V dropped 4 bases and J dropped 5; count of bases not matched to a gene: 8. CDR3 coding DNA: TGTGCCAGCAGCCCTGGGGGACAGGGGCGTACCGGGGAGCTGTTTTTT. It is translated as CASSPGGQGRTGELFF. Using reference TRBV5-4 and TRBJ2-2 for the parts outside the CDR3, the full variable domain is ETGVTQSPTHLIKTRGQQVTLRCSSQSGHNTVSWYQQALGQGPQFIFQYYREEENGRGNFPPRFSGLQFPNYSSELNVNALELDDSALYLCASSPGGQGRTGELFFGEGSRLTVL.

The V call is TRBV20-1, the J call TRBJ1-3; unclear D gene. Deletions cut 5 bases from V and 2 bases from J, with 19 bases between. Germline V gene sequence: CDR1 DFQATT, CDR2 SNEGSKA (reference sequence). The CDR3 contains 16 residues. CDR3 sequence reads: CSAVLPPGSPGNTIYF. The CDR3 coding sequence is TGCAGTGCTGTTCTTCCCCCGGGAAGTCCTGGAAACACCATATATTTT.

There are many counts of this clonotype. V gene TRBV3-1 combines with J gene TRBJ2-5, with a tentative D call TRBD2 (6 bases). V was pared by 2 bases and J by 0 bases, with 10 bases between. The CDR3 has 15 residues. CDR1 is LGHDT, CDR2 YNNKEL, per germline (reference sequence). The CDR3 DNA sequence: TGTGCCAGCAGCCAAACTAGCCGGTACCAAGAGACCCAGTACTTC. Protein: CASSQTSRYQETQYF.

Only a few counts were recorded for this clonotype. The V call is TRBV21-1, the J call TRBJ2-1; the table's TRBD2 call for D was not verified on the DNA. TRBV21-1 counts as a pseudogene. This CDR3 is 13 amino acids long. CDR3: CASSKIAGNEQFF. The CDR3 nucleotides read TGTGCCAGCAGCAAAATAGCGGGCAATGAGCAGTTCTTC.

This clonotype was observed many times. CDR3 nucleotides: TGCAGTGTCCCCGGCCCAGGGAGGACTGAAGCTTTCTTT. Translated: CSVPGPGRTEAFF. J is TRBJ1-1 and V is TRBV20-1; a weak D match, TRBD1 (5 bases). Germline V gene sequence: CDR1 DFQATT, CDR2 SNEGSKA (reference sequence). This CDR3 is 13 amino acids long. The V gene lost 7 bases and the J gene lost 5 bases, with 17 bases spanning the gap.

This clonotype has at least ten counts. The chain joins TRBV10-3 to TRBJ2-2; 7 positions match TRBD1. This CDR3 has 12 amino acids. With V trimmed by 6 bases and J by 5 bases, 0 bases remained unmatched. From germline, CDR1 is ENHRY and CDR2 SYGVKD. CDR3 sequence: CAIRTGTGELFF. In DNA form, the CDR3 reads TGTGCCATCAGGACAGGGACCGGGGAGCTGTTTTTT.

This clonotype was found a few times. The chain uses TRBV7-9 and TRBJ2-6, with D unresolved. Germline CDR1 reads SEHNR; CDR2 reads FQNEAQ (reference sequence). The V end lost 2 bases, the J end lost 4 bases, and 9 bases lay between the germline ends. CDR3 size: 15 residues. The CDR3 coding sequence is TGTGCCAGCAGCTTACCAGGTGTGGGGGCCAACGTCCTGACTTTC. Protein: CASSLPGVGANVLTF.

The sample holds a few counts of this clonotype. In DNA form, the CDR3 reads TGTGCCAGCAGCTTTGGGGGGCCCGAGCCCCAGCATTTT. This sequence encodes CASSFGGPEPQHF. The rearrangement joins TRBV7-9 to TRBJ1-5, with TRBD1 as a possible D gene (6 bases). Germline V gene sequence: CDR1 SEHNR, CDR2 FQNEAQ (reference sequence). This CDR3 region has 13 residues. Trimming took 3 bases from V and 8 from J, leaving 11 bases between them. Filled out from reference TRBV7-9 and TRBJ1-5, the complete variable domain reads DTGVSQNPRHKITKRGQNVTFRCDPISEHNRLYWYRQTLGQGPEFLTYFQNEAQLEKSRLLSDRFSAERPKGSFSTLEIQRTEQGDSAMYLCASSFGGPEPQHFGDGTRLSIL.

This clonotype was found many times. The chain employs TRBV7-2 and TRBJ1-3; unclear D gene. The CDR3 loop spans 12 amino acids. Germline-derived CDR1 and CDR2 are SGHTA and FQGNSA. V gave up 3 bases and J gave up 4 bases, with 4 bases separating them. The CDR3 bases are TGTGCCAGCAGCTTTGTAGGAAACACCATATATTTT. As protein: CASSFVGNTIYF.

At least ten counts were recorded for this clonotype. The chain has TRBV4-2 and TRBJ2-1, with D perhaps matching TRBD1 or TRBD2 (5 bases each). CDR1 is LGHNA and CDR2 is YNFKEQ in the germline V gene. CDR3 length equals 12 residues. V was cut by 0 bases and J by 12 bases, with 9 bases left in between. The CDR3 region has the DNA TGTGCCAGCAGCCAAGATTCGAGGGGGCAGTTCTTC. Its protein is CASSQDSRGQFF.

This clonotype was observed a handful of times. The chain uses TRBV20-1 and TRBJ1-5, with a tentative D call TRBD1 (5 bases). Germline CDR1 is DFQATT and CDR2 is SNEGSKA (reference sequence). The V and J ends lost 3 bases and 0 bases respectively, with 9 bases between them. The CDR3 extends over 14 amino acids. For the CDR3, the DNA is TGCAGTGCTAGTGGGGGGTTTAGCAATCAGCCCCAGCATTTT. As protein: CSASGGFSNQPQHF.

This clonotype was detected many times. The chain links TRBV20-1 to TRBJ2-7; unclear D gene. Germline CDR1 DFQATT, CDR2 SNEGSKA (reference sequence). With 3 bases removed from V and 2 bases from J, the gap between germline ends came to 14 bases. The length of the CDR3 is 14 residues. The chain's CDR3 is CSASRGELTYEQYF. The CDR3 bases are TGCAGTGCTAGTCGCGGTGAGCTTACCTACGAGCAGTACTTC.

Many counts were recorded for this clonotype. This rearrangement joins TRBV12-3 or TRBV12-4 to TRBJ2-3; D is perhaps TRBD2 (5 bases). The CDR3 length is 15 residues. V lost 1 base and J 2 bases, leaving 10 bases between the germline ends. The CDR3 sequence: CASSLELDNTDTQYF. The CDR3 DNA follows: TGTGCCAGCAGTTTAGAACTAGACAACACAGATACGCAGTATTTT.

The V call is TRBV9, the J call TRBJ2-7, with 9 bases lining up with TRBD1. Per germline, CDR1 SGDLS and CDR2 YYNGEE. This CDR3 is built from 15 residues. V was clipped by 2 bases and J by 3 bases; unmatched bases: 6. DNA of the CDR3: TGTGCCAGCAGCGTGGAGGGACAGGGAAACTACGAGCAGTACTTC. Translating gives CASSVEGQGNYEQYF.

This clonotype came up many times. The genes are TRBV5-1 and TRBJ1-5; maybe TRBD1 (6 bases). CDR3 length equals 15 residues. Trimming took 2 bases from V and 5 from J, leaving 14 bases between them. CDR1 and CDR2 (germline): SGHRS, YFSETQ. The CDR3 coding sequence is TGCGCCAGCAGCTTAAACGGGGGCAGGGATCAGCCCCAGCATTTT. Translated, it gives CASSLNGGRDQPQHF. Full variable domain (outside the CDR3, taken from reference TRBV5-1 and TRBJ1-5): KAGVTQTPRYLIKTRGQQVTLSCSPISGHRSVSWYQQTPGQGLQFLFEYFSETQRNKGNFPGRFSGRQFSNSRSEMNVSTLELGDSALYLCASSLNGGRDQPQHFGDGTRLSIL.

There are many counts of this clonotype. J is TRBJ1-6 and V is TRBV7-6; a possible D gene is TRBD1 (5 bases). This CDR3 contains 15 residues. The V end lost 1 base, the J end lost 4 bases, and 8 bases lay between the germline ends. Germline V lookup: CDR1 SGHVS, CDR2 FNYEAQ. The DNA of the CDR3 is TGTGCCAGCAGCTTAGAGACAGATTATAATTCACCCCTCCACTTT. It encodes CASSLETDYNSPLHF. The full variable domain, rest sourced from reference TRBV7-6 and TRBJ1-6, is GAGVSQSPRYKVTKRGQDVALRCDPISGHVSLYWYRQALGQGPEFLTYFNYEAQQDKSGLPNDRFSAERPEGSISTLTIQRTEQRDSAMYRCASSLETDYNSPLHFGNGTRLTVT.

Many counts were recorded for this clonotype. This chain joins TRBV6-7 and TRBJ2-3, with TRBD1 matching 7 bases. TRBV6-7 is an ORF; its function is uncertain. The junction had 7 bases not matched to a gene; V was cut back by 4 bases and J by 6 bases. The CDR3 extends over 14 amino acids. CDR3 amino acids: CASSLTGSWDTQYF. CDR3 DNA sequence: TGTGCCAGCAGTTTGACAGGGTCGTGGGATACGCAGTATTTT.

The chain joins TRBV2 to TRBJ2-1; no firm D call. The CDR3 consists of 14 residues. The germline V gene encodes CDR1 SNHLY and CDR2 FYNNEI. Trimming left V 1 base short and J 4 bases short, with 8 bases between. The CDR3 reads CASSEDGKYNEQFF. The CDR3 bases are TGTGCCAGCAGTGAAGATGGCAAATACAATGAGCAGTTCTTC.

The chain uses TRBV7-9 and TRBJ2-7; no clear D gene. V lost 10 bases to trimming and J lost 3 bases, with 7 bases between them. Germline loops: CDR1 SEHNR, CDR2 FQNEAQ (reference sequence). The CDR3 is 10 amino acids. CDR3 region: CAIGLYEQYF. For the CDR3, the DNA is TGTGCCATAGGGCTCTACGAGCAGTACTTC.

In its sample, this clonotype is medium-sized. V and J are TRBV29-1 and TRBJ1-4, with 7 bases lining up with TRBD1. V lost 6 bases and J lost 3; bases outside the gene matches: 10. This CDR3 has 15 amino acids. CDR1 and CDR2 from the germline V gene are SQVTM and ANQGSEA. The CDR3 reads CSVATTGAPNEKLFF. The CDR3 DNA sequence: TGCAGCGTCGCGACAACAGGGGCTCCTAATGAAAAACTGTTTTTT.

This clonotype was detected ten times or more. In DNA, the CDR3 is TGTGCCAGCAGCGCGGGTCGGACCCGCACCGGGGAGCTGTTTTTT. Protein product: CASSAGRTRTGELFF. The V and J genes are TRBV9 and TRBJ2-2; D gene unclear. V dropped 3 bases and J dropped 4 bases, with 13 bases sitting between them. The CDR3 loop spans 15 amino acids. Per germline, CDR1 SGDLS and CDR2 YYNGEE.

This clonotype appeared many times. This rearrangement joins TRBV7-8 to TRBJ2-5; no firm D call. The CDR3 has 13 residues. Trimming took 2 bases from V and 6 from J, leaving 10 bases between them. In germline, CDR1 is SGHVS, CDR2 FQNEAQ. CDR3 residues: CASSLPDPQTQYF. In DNA, the CDR3 is TGTGCCAGCAGCTTACCGGACCCGCAGACCCAGTACTTC.

This clonotype was seen at least ten times. An end of the junction differs from the germline gene, which may be a read error. This chain connects TRBV18 to TRBJ1-4; TRBD1 matches 7 bases. Germline lookup yields CDR1 KGHSH and CDR2 LQKENI. The CDR3 totals 15 residues. The CDR3 DNA follows: TGTGCCAGCTCGCCACAGGGGTCTGCGGGGGAAAAACTGTTTTTT. Translation gives CASSPQGSAGEKLFF.

This clonotype was seen at least ten times. The V gene is TRBV29-1, the J gene TRBJ2-1, with 7 bases matching TRBD2. Unmatched junction bases numbered 9, after V lost 6 bases and J lost 4 bases. There are 14 residues in the CDR3. The germline V gene encodes CDR1 SQVTM and CDR2 ANQGSEA. CDR3 DNA: TGCAGCGTCTCCCCGAGCGGGAAATACAATGAGCAGTTCTTC. This encodes CSVSPSGKYNEQFF.

The V gene is TRBV24-1, the J gene TRBJ1-6; a weak D match, TRBD1 (5 bases). CDR1 KGHDR and CDR2 SFDVKD come from the germline V gene. The V end was cut by 3 bases, the J end by 7 bases, with 21 bases between. The CDR3 runs 18 residues. The CDR3 bases are TGTGCCACCAGTGATCTACGGCCTTTGGGGGATAAAAATTCACCCCTCCACTTT. The encoded protein is CATSDLRPLGDKNSPLHF.